A selection of T cell receptor beta chains follows, all from one sample in a study of T cells of healthy individuals. TCRdb passed the 5' RACE reads through MiXCR, listing each CDR3 protein once. The table shows around 53,000 distinct CDR3 sequences, with 14% to 15% occurring only once. The receptors shown here come from a human donor in good health. The CDR3 runs from the conserved cysteine through the conserved F or W. A D gene is named only where the DNA matches it firmly. For some rows the clone size is stated as once, few or many, or as a class when expanded; others skip it.

>few|TRBJ1-4|.|TRBV7-2
TGTGCCAGCAGCTTAGGACAGTCGAATGAAAAACTGTTTTTT
CASSLGQSNEKLFF
>.|TRBJ1-1|.|TRBV7-2
TGTGCCAGCAGCTGGGGGATGAGAGGCACTGAAGCTTTCTTT
CASSWGMRGTEAFF
>once|TRBJ2-7|.|TRBV7-9
TGTGCCAGCAGCTGGGGAGAGGACGAGCAGTACTTC
CASSWGEDEQYF
>many|TRBJ2-1|TRBD2|TRBV30
TGTGCCTGGAGTCGGACTAGCGGGGCGTCCTACAATGAGCAGTTCTTC
CAWSRTSGASYNEQFF
>.|TRBJ1-5|TRBD1|TRBV7-9
TGTGCCAGCAGCCCCGGACAGGGGGCAAATCAGCCCCAGCATTTT
CASSPGQGANQPQHF
>.|TRBJ1-5|.|TRBV3-1
TGTGCCAGCAGCCAAGGTGCGGGTCAGCCCCAGCATTTT
CASSQGAGQPQHF
>.|TRBJ2-5|.|TRBV20-1
TGCAGTGCTAGTACGAGCGGAGGGCAAGAGACCCAGTACTTC
CSASTSGGQETQYF
>few|TRBJ2-3|.|TRBV5-1
TGCGCCAGCAGCTTGGGTTCAGTTAGCACAGATACGCAGTATTTT
CASSLGSVSTDTQYF
>many|TRBJ2-3|TRBD2|TRBV6-2/TRBV6-3
TGTGCCAGCAGCCGAAGACTAGCGGGTAACCCAGATACGCAGTATTTT
CASSRRLAGNPDTQYF
>many|TRBJ1-2|.|TRBV9
TGTGCCAGCAGCGTAGGGACAGATAATTATGGCTACACCTTC
CASSVGTDNYGYTF
>.|TRBJ2-5|TRBD1|TRBV18
TGTGCCAGCTCACCAGTCCGGACAGGCGCCCCATTGACCCAGTACTTC
CASSPVRTGAPLTQYF
>.|TRBJ1-2|.|TRBV30
TGTGCCTGGAGTGTGGGTGTAGCTAACTATGGCTACACCTTC
CAWSVGVANYGYTF
>few|TRBJ1-6|.|TRBV5-1
TGCGCCAGCAGCTCGCAGGGGACGGCTGATAATTCACCCCTCCACTTT
CASSSQGTADNSPLHF
>many|TRBJ1-4|TRBD1|TRBV29-1
TGCAGCGTTGATTTGCCAGGGGGCGTAGGGGAAAAACTGTTTTTT
CSVDLPGGVGEKLFF
>.|TRBJ2-3|TRBD2|TRBV27
TGTGCCAGCAGTTTTTCTAGCGGTTTAGATACGCAGTATTTT
CASSFSSGLDTQYF
>.|TRBJ1-1|.|TRBV7-2
TGTGCCAGCAGCTTAGGATTCGTGAACACTGAAGCTTTCTTT
CASSLGFVNTEAFF
>many|TRBJ1-4|TRBD1|TRBV5-1
TGCGCCAGCAGCTTGGTTGGACAGGGGGATGAAAAACTGTTTTTT
CASSLVGQGDEKLFF
>.|TRBJ1-4|.|TRBV2
TGTGCCAGCAGGGGAGCGTCAGGGAGAAGGAATGAAAAACTGTTTTTT
CASRGASGRRNEKLFF
>few|TRBJ1-4|.|TRBV5-5
TGTGCCAGCAGCCGCCGGAAGGGAAGGTCGGAGGAAAAACTGTTTTTT
CASSRRKGRSEEKLFF
>.|TRBJ1-1|.|TRBV14
TGTGCCAGCAGCGCTCGACAGAACACTGAAGCTTTCTTT
CASSARQNTEAFF
>many|TRBJ2-3|.|TRBV6-2/TRBV6-3
TGTGCCAGCATCCATGTCGGTTCAGATACGCAGTATTTT
CASIHVGSDTQYF
>many|TRBJ1-1|.|TRBV12-3/TRBV12-4
TGTGCCAGCAGTTCAGGACATTCGAACACTGAAGCTTTCTTT
CASSSGHSNTEAFF
>.|TRBJ2-2|.|TRBV5-6
TGTGCCAGCAGCCTAGACAGGGGGGAGCTGTTTTTT
CASSLDRGELFF
>many|TRBJ1-5|.|TRBV10-3
TGTGCCTCCGGGGACATCGCCCAGCCCCAGCATTTT
CASGDIAQPQHF
>many|TRBJ2-3|.|TRBV29-1
TGCAGCGTTGATGGGGCCCGTAGCACAGATACGCAGTATTTT
CSVDGARSTDTQYF
>many|TRBJ2-3|TRBD2|TRBV2
TGTGCCAGCAGTGTCGGACTAGCGACTATCACAGATACGCAGTATTTT
CASSVGLATITDTQYF
>.|TRBJ2-7|.|TRBV21-1
TGTGCCAGCAGCCAGAGTCGGAGTTCAGGGTACTACGAGCAGTACTTC
CASSQSRSSGYYEQYF
>.|TRBJ2-3|TRBD1|TRBV20-1
TGCAGTGCTAGTCCGGGACAGGGAATTTCAGATACGCAGTATTTT
CSASPGQGISDTQYF
>many|TRBJ2-1|TRBD2|TRBV6-2/TRBV6-3
TGTGCCAGCAGTCCTAGCGGGAGCTCCTACAATGAGCAGTTCTTC
CASSPSGSSYNEQFF
>many|TRBJ2-5|.|TRBV29-1
TGCAGCTACGCACTAGAGACCCAGTACTTC
CSYALETQYF
>many|TRBJ2-1|.|TRBV10-3
TGTGCCATCAGTGAGACAGGAACCACAATCGGTGAGCAGTTCTTC
CAISETGTTIGEQFF
>.|TRBJ1-4|.|TRBV24-1
TGTGCCACCGGGTTGGCAGGGGTCTATGAAAAACTGTTTTTT
CATGLAGVYEKLFF